This T cell receptor (beta chain) was recovered during a study of blood T cells in healthy people across ages. The V and J ends lost 3 bases and 5 bases, in that order; junction bases with no gene match: 7. CDR3 length: 15 amino acids. A second PCR of 7 to 11 cycles used a sample-barcoded 5' primer and a J-beta primer mix. A single record per CDR3 protein comes from TCRdb applying MiXCR to the 5' RACE reads. The profile covers over a million distinct CDR3 sequences, with less than 50% appearing a single time and approximately 17% taken by the ten largest. Sequenced input: blood. The receptor was derived from a woman aged 60-70 years in good health. The rearrangement links TRBV12-3 or TRBV12-4 to TRBJ2-5, with 9 bases fitting TRBD1. This chain's CDR3 is CASSFNTGGSETQYF. In DNA, the CDR3 is TGTGCCAGCAGTTTCAACACAGGGGGCTCCGAGACCCAGTACTTC.